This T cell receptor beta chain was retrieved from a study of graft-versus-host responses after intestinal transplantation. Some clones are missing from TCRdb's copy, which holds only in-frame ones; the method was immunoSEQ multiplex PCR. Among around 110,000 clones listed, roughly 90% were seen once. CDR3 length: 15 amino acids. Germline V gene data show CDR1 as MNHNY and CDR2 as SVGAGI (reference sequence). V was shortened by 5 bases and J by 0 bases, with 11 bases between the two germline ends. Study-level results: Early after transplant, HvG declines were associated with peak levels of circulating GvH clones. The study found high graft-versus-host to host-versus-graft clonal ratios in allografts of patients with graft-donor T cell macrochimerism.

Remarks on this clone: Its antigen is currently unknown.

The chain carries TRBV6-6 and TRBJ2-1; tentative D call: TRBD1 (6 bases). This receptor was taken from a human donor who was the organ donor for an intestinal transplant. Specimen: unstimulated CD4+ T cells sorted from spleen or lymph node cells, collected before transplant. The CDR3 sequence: CASSPGTSSYNEQFF. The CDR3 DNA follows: TGTGCCAGCAGTCCCGGGACAAGCTCCTACAATGAGCAGTTCTTC.